This entry describes one T cell receptor (beta chain). Its target antigen remains unknown. The record has no base qualities; no much larger clone is one base away. The CDR3 regions of human TCRbeta chains were subjected to immunosequencing. The source study handled its data this way. Repertoire TCRs were checked for matches against a reference library of SARS-CoV-2-specific TCRs that had been generated using the MIRA antigen-specificity platform. Breadth was defined as the fraction of unique TCRs that were SARS-CoV-2-associated. Depth was defined as the fraction of total T cells that were SARS-CoV-2-associated. Using the MIRA data, every spike-specific TCR was mapped to the spike region that the TCR reacted to and assigned to either a CD4 or a CD8 class. Log10-transformed breadth and depth values were compared by one-way ANOVA with Sidak's multiple comparisons tests. Sourced from immuneACCESS, this table was stored by TCRdb with only in-frame sequences that have V and J called. A share of the clones is absent; for the studies checked, an unresolved V gene accounts for under half, and the remainder has no known explanation. V and J calls and clone size are copied from that table; D and trimming were computed from the DNA. Recorded for this sample are about 66,000 clones; 79% of them occurred a single time. Roughly 25% of the sample is in the top ten clones.

These data are taken from a study of T cell responses to AZD1222 COVID-19 vaccine (dated by TCRdb to about 2021). With regard to the full study: TCR sequencing was performed for 230 to 250 trial participants, of whom around 210 were given two doses of AZD1222 and some 26 were given two doses of MenACWY control vaccine. Trial participants were enrolled into age subgroups of 18-55, 56-69 and 70-plus years, which contained about 150, 28 and 57 TCR-sequenced participants, respectively.

Sample time point, as interpreted from the label and publication: baseline before first vaccination. Taken with the paper, the label for treatment or condition translates to: meningococcal conjugate vaccine given as trial control. Vaccinee samples came from UK trials COV001 and COV002, including a single-blind randomized controlled phase 2/3 trial of AZD1222 (ChAdOx1 nCoV-19) in healthy adults. For TCRbeta chain sequencing, PBMC samples from trial participants were taken at day 0 and at day 28 after the second dose. Beyond this particular receptor, the publication reports: No day 14 peak-response samples were available, so repertoires were characterized only after the peak T cell response. After two AZD1222 doses, both the breadth and the depth of spike-specific TCRs were significantly higher than at day 0 and than in MenACWY recipients. Participants were mostly white British, with more females than males. The authors suggested clonal diversity may have been underestimated. Conclusions about previously exposed vaccinees were limited because only a handful of AZD1222 recipients were SARS-CoV-2 seropositive at baseline. The vaccine-associated CD4 TCRs covered the entire spike protein, and the dominant responses fell in regions 160-218 and 743-854. The 56-69-year group was small, and its depth increase did not reach significance, likely because of low power. Reportedly, close to half of the unique spike-specific TCRs recognized epitopes lying outside the regions that are mutated in the B.1.351 and B.1.1.7 variants.

CDR3 length: 15 amino acids, cysteine to phenylalanine. Only the CDR3 DNA stays, 45 bases, in frame from base 1. CDR1 and CDR2, looked up from the germline V gene (reference sequence), are LGHDT and YNNKEL. The V and J ends are trimmed by 0 bases and 11 bases, leaving 14 bases between them. The sample in question was peripheral blood, obtained on day 0 of MenACWY control vaccination. Recombination connected TRBV3-1 (or the pseudogene TRBV3-2) to TRBJ1-6; the D gene is perhaps TRBD1, from 6 matching bases. This TCR was recovered from an adult in good health. The DNA sequence is TGTGCCAGCAGCCAAGAAGGGCAGGGGCCGACACCCCTCCACTTT. It translates as CASSQEGQGPTPLHF.